Listed here are 29 T cell receptor beta chains from one sample, sequenced in a study of T cell responses to AZD1222 COVID-19 vaccine. Clones were sequenced by immunoSEQ multiplex PCR, and TCRdb holds only the in-frame ones, with some missing. Of over 95,000 clones in the sample, about 89% were seen once. The material was peripheral blood, obtained on day 0 of AZD1222 vaccination. The receptors originated from an adult in good health.

V is TRBV11-2 and J is TRBJ2-7; D perhaps matches TRBD1 (7 bases). With 5 bases removed from V and 1 base from J, the gap between germline ends came to 9 bases. Germline loops: CDR1 SGHAT, CDR2 FQNNGV. This CDR3 has 13 residues. The CDR3: CASSAGQSYEQYF. The CDR3 DNA reads TGTGCCAGCAGCGCGGGACAGTCCTACGAGCAGTACTTC.

The chain combines TRBV5-1 with TRBJ1-2; D unclear. Germline lookup yields CDR1 SGHRS and CDR2 YFSETQ. This CDR3 has 14 residues. Trimming left V 4 bases short and J 4 bases short, with 14 bases between. The CDR3 here is CASSTSHSAYGYTF. CDR3 coding DNA: TGCGCCAGCAGCACCAGTCACAGTGCCTATGGCTACACCTTC.

The rearrangement joins TRBV4-3 to TRBJ2-7; D gene ambiguous. Trimming removed 0 bases from V and 0 bases from J, with 12 bases in between. Germline V CDR1 and CDR2: LGHNA, YSLEER. The CDR3 loop spans 16 amino acids. The CDR3 protein is CASSQDLGSSSYEQYF. CDR3 in DNA: TGCGCCAGCAGCCAAGATCTGGGCAGTAGCTCCTACGAGCAGTACTTC.

V and J are TRBV7-3 and TRBJ2-3; the D call may be TRBD1 or TRBD2 (5 bases each). This CDR3 comprises 15 residues. Deletions cut 3 bases from V and 1 base from J, with 11 bases between. Germline assignment: CDR1 SGHTA and CDR2 FQGTGA. The CDR3 here is CASSLIGGGTDTQYF. The CDR3 DNA sequence: TGTGCCAGCAGCTTGATTGGGGGAGGCACAGATACGCAGTATTTT. Filled out from reference TRBV7-3 and TRBJ2-3, the complete variable domain reads GAGVSQTPSNKVTEKGKYVELRCDPISGHTALYWYRQSLGQGPEFLIYFQGTGAADDSGLPNDRFFAVRPEGSVSTLKIQRTERGDSAVYLCASSLIGGGTDTQYFGPGTRLTVL.

V and J are TRBV24-1 and TRBJ2-7; 10 bases map to TRBD1. V shed 3 bases, J shed 2 bases, and the junction held 6 bases outside the gene matches. Germline V gene lookup returns CDR1 KGHDR and CDR2 SFDVKD. The CDR3 length is 16 residues. As DNA, the CDR3 is TGTGCCACCAGTGATAGAACCGGGACAGGGGCCTACGAGCAGTACTTC. As protein: CATSDRTGTGAYEQYF.

The chain joins TRBV7-8 to TRBJ2-7; D is possibly TRBD1 (5 bases). Germline-derived CDR1 and CDR2 are SGHVS and FQNEAQ. This CDR3 region has 14 residues. The V and J ends lost 5 bases and 2 bases respectively, with 13 bases between them. The CDR3 DNA follows: TGTGCCAGCAGCCGATCGGACAAAACCTACGAGCAGTACTTC. Residues: CASSRSDKTYEQYF.

The chain recombines TRBV7-2 with TRBJ1-5, with D uncertain. CDR3 length: 13 residues. CDR1 is SGHTA, CDR2 FQGNSA, per germline. Trimming took off 3 bases at V and 7 bases at J, with 10 bases between the two ends. The CDR3 here is CASSLVGGQPQHF. The CDR3 DNA reads as TGTGCCAGCAGCTTGGTGGGAGGACAGCCCCAGCATTTT. The full variable domain, its missing parts supplied by reference TRBV7-2 and TRBJ1-5, is GAGVSQSPSNKVTEKGKDVELRCDPISGHTALYWYRQSLGQGLEFLIYFQGNSAPDKSGLPSDRFSAERTGGSVSTLTIQRTQQEDSAVYLCASSLVGGQPQHFGDGTRLSIL.

V is TRBV6-5 and J is TRBJ2-7; weak D call: TRBD2 (6 bases). Germline assignment: CDR1 MNHEY and CDR2 SVGAGI. V was shortened by 8 bases and J by 3 bases, with 17 bases between the two germline ends. The CDR3 has 14 residues. CDR3 nucleotide sequence: TGTGCCAGCTCCCCGTGGCGGGGTCTCTACGAGCAGTACTTC. Protein product: CASSPWRGLYEQYF.

In DNA form, the CDR3 reads TGCGCCAGCAGCCTCCGTCCGACAGGGGCGGAGACCCAGTACTTC. Amino acids: CASSLRPTGAETQYF. The V and J genes are TRBV4-3 and TRBJ2-5; 8 nucleotides line up with TRBD1. This CDR3 spans 15 amino acids. V trimming: 4 bases; J trimming: 5 bases; junction bases outside the gene matches: 9. CDR1 and CDR2 (germline): LGHNA, YSLEER.

The chain links TRBV24-1 to TRBJ2-2; no firm D call. Germline V gene sequence: CDR1 KGHDR, CDR2 SFDVKD. V was clipped by 0 bases and J by 2 bases, with 9 bases between them. There are 16 residues in the CDR3. This chain's CDR3 is CATSDLWVLNTGELFF. The CDR3 coding sequence is TGTGCCACCAGTGATTTGTGGGTCCTAAACACCGGGGAGCTGTTTTTT.

In DNA form, the CDR3 reads TGTGCCAGTAGTATATGGCAGCTGAACACTGAAGCTTTCTTT. It encodes CASSIWQLNTEAFF. The chain has TRBV19 and TRBJ1-1; D not certain. The CDR3 runs to 14 residues. V lost 2 bases to trimming and J lost 0 bases, with 7 bases between them. CDR1 and CDR2 (germline): LNHDA, SQIVND (reference sequence).

The chain joins TRBV19 to TRBJ1-2, with D hard to call. Trimming took 1 base from V and 2 from J, leaving 20 bases between them. The CDR3 sequence is 18 residues long. Germline lookup yields CDR1 LNHDA and CDR2 SQIVND (reference sequence). The CDR3 loop is CASSIGVARLTANYGYTF. DNA of the CDR3: TGTGCCAGTAGTATAGGGGTCGCGAGACTAACCGCCAACTATGGCTACACCTTC.

CDR3 amino acids: CASSPSGLHRQPQHF. Here the CDR3 DNA reads TGTGCCAGCAGCCCCTCTGGGCTGCACCGTCAGCCCCAGCATTTT. The chain recombines TRBV2 with TRBJ1-5; D is unclear. V lost 6 bases and J 6 bases, leaving 18 bases between the germline ends. The CDR3 covers 15 residues. Germline V gene sequence: CDR1 SNHLY, CDR2 FYNNEI.

This clone was detected once. This chain connects TRBV7-6 to TRBJ2-7; a possible D gene is TRBD2 (6 bases). The CDR3 has 16 residues. The V gene's germline CDR1 is SGHVS and CDR2 FNYEAQ. V lost 1 base and J 1 base, leaving 14 bases between the germline ends. CDR3 amino acids: CASSLGGGGVSYEQYF. The CDR3 DNA reads as TGTGCCAGCAGCTTAGGGGGTGGAGGGGTGTCCTACGAGCAGTACTTC.

The chain uses TRBV10-3 and TRBJ2-1, with a possible D match to TRBD2 (6 bases). Germline lookup yields CDR1 ENHRY and CDR2 SYGVKD. Trimming shortened V by 7 bases and J by 6 bases, and 19 bases separated the two germline ends. The CDR3 is 15 residues long. CDR3 amino acids: CAIMERGAPGNEQFF. The CDR3 region has the DNA TGTGCCATCATGGAGCGCGGGGCCCCGGGCAATGAGCAGTTCTTC.

This chain uses TRBV6-4 with TRBJ1-3, with D hard to call. This CDR3 is built from 14 residues. V was pared by 0 bases and J by 2 bases, with 5 bases between. Germline-derived CDR1 and CDR2 are MRHNA and SNTAGT. The CDR3 coding sequence is TGTGCCAGCAGTGACTCCTCTACTGGAAACACCATATATTTT. It specifies CASSDSSTGNTIYF.

The chain recombines TRBV29-1 with TRBJ2-1; a weak D match, TRBD2 (5 bases). This CDR3 is 10 amino acids long. Trimming removed 4 bases from V and 13 bases from J, with 11 bases in between. Germline CDR1 reads SQVTM; CDR2 reads ANQGSEA. In DNA, the CDR3 is TGCAGCGTTGTGGAACTAGAACAGTTCTTC. Protein: CSVVELEQFF.

The chain uses TRBV28 and TRBJ1-1; 7 bases fit TRBD1. This CDR3 comprises 14 residues. The J segment lost 4 bases and the V segment lost 5 bases, leaving 7 bases of the junction unmatched. CDR1 is MDHEN, CDR2 SYDVKM, per germline. The CDR3 sequence is CASSKDRFRTEAFF. The CDR3 DNA follows: TGTGCCAGCAGTAAGGACAGGTTTCGCACTGAAGCTTTCTTT. The variable domain in full, completed from reference TRBV28 and TRBJ1-1, reads DVKVTQSSRYLVKRTGEKVFLECVQDMDHENMFWYRQDPGLGLRLIYFSYDVKMKEKGDIPEGYSVSREKKERFSLILESASTNQTSMYLCASSKDRFRTEAFFGQGTRLTVV.

The chain links TRBV19 to TRBJ1-5; no clear D. The CDR3 sequence is 16 residues long. Between the trimmed V and J ends, which lost 4 bases and 2 bases, there was a span of 15 bases. Germline V CDR1 and CDR2: LNHDA, SQIVND (reference sequence). CDR3 DNA sequence: TGTGCCAGTAGTAGGAGGGTTGACTCCGGCAATCAGCCCCAGCATTTT. Translating gives CASSRRVDSGNQPQHF.

In this sample, this clone turned up a few times. J is TRBJ2-7 and V is TRBV7-2; 13 nucleotides match TRBD2. The V gene's germline CDR1 is SGHTA and CDR2 FQGNSA. The junction had 3 bases not matched to a gene; V was cut back by 5 bases and J by 5 bases. CDR3 length: 14 residues. DNA of the CDR3: TGTGCCAGCAGCCCGGGACTAGCGGGGAACGAGCAGTACTTC. This gives the protein CASSPGLAGNEQYF. The full variable domain, with the rest looked up from reference TRBV7-2 and TRBJ2-7, is GAGVSQSPSNKVTEKGKDVELRCDPISGHTALYWYRQSLGQGLEFLIYFQGNSAPDKSGLPSDRFSAERTGGSVSTLTIQRTQQEDSAVYLCASSPGLAGNEQYFGPGTRLTVT.

The V call is TRBV5-1, the J call TRBJ1-2, with no clear D. CDR3 length: 15 amino acids. From germline, CDR1 is SGHRS and CDR2 YFSETQ. V gave up 3 bases and J gave up 0 bases, with 12 bases separating them. CDR3 sequence: CASSSEPGANYGYTF. The DNA for the CDR3 is TGCGCCAGCAGCTCTGAACCGGGAGCTAACTATGGCTACACCTTC.

The CDR3 DNA reads as TGTGCCAGCAGCTTCGACAGGGGGAACGAGCAGTACTTC. This encodes CASSFDRGNEQYF. The chain recombines TRBV11-2 with TRBJ2-7; 9 bases fit TRBD1. This CDR3 contains 13 residues. Unmatched junction bases numbered 2, after V lost 3 bases and J lost 5 bases. Germline V gene lookup returns CDR1 SGHAT and CDR2 FQNNGV.

The chain has TRBV11-3 and TRBJ1-1; 9 bases match TRBD1. CDR3 size: 20 residues. The J segment lost 3 bases and the V segment lost 1 base, leaving 18 bases of the junction unmatched. Germline V lookup: CDR1 SGHNT, CDR2 YENEEA. CDR3 nucleotide sequence: TGTGCCAGCAGCTTAGTTGGGACAGGGAAGAGGTGGACCCCACACACTGAAGCTTTCTTT. Translating gives CASSLVGTGKRWTPHTEAFF.

Comment on this clone: At one of its ends the junction is not consistent with the germline gene, which may arise from a read error. The chain couples TRBV11-2 to TRBJ2-5, with TRBD2 identical over 7 bases. CDR1 and CDR2 (germline): SGHAT, FQNNGV. CDR3 length: 13 amino acids. The DNA for the CDR3 is TGTGCCAGCAGCTTAGGGGGAGGGGACCTTAGGAACTTC. This encodes CASSLGGGDLRNF.

This clone was found a few times. The gene calls are TRBV4-1 and TRBJ1-4; D is undetermined. Germline V gene sequence: CDR1 MGHRA, CDR2 YSYEKL. Trimming took 1 base from V and 1 from J, leaving 10 bases between them. This CDR3 is 16 amino acids long. The CDR3 DNA sequence: TGCGCCAGCAGCCAAGGGTACGGCCTAACTAATGAAAAACTGTTTTTT. Amino acids: CASSQGYGLTNEKLFF.

The rearrangement joins TRBV4-3 to TRBJ1-4, with 10 nucleotides matching TRBD1. CDR3 size: 16 residues. V shed 6 bases and J 8 bases; nucleotides not matched to a gene: 12. Looked up from germline, CDR1 is LGHNA and CDR2 is YSLEER. The CDR3 DNA is TGCGCCAGCAGTCGGAGCGGGACAGGGGTGGCAGAAAAACTGTTTTTT. Translation: CASSRSGTGVAEKLFF.

The rearrangement uses TRBV3-1 (or the pseudogene TRBV3-2) and TRBJ2-7; possibly TRBD1 or TRBD2 for D (5 bases each). The CDR3 runs 15 residues. CDR1 and CDR2 from the germline V gene are LGHDT and YNNKEL (reference sequence). Trimming shortened V by 3 bases and J by 6 bases, and 18 bases separated the two germline ends. Here the CDR3 DNA reads TGTGCCAGCAGCCAGGCCTCTGAGGGGCGCTTCGAGCAGTACTTC. Translated: CASSQASEGRFEQYF.

The V gene is TRBV6-5, the J gene TRBJ2-3; TRBD1 agrees at 9 bases. The CDR3 spans 15 residues. Unmatched junction bases numbered 3, after V lost 2 bases and J lost 3 bases. Germline values: CDR1 MNHEY, CDR2 SVGAGI. In nucleotides, the CDR3 is TGTGCCAGCAGTTACATCGACAGGGGGACAGATACGCAGTATTTT. Translated: CASSYIDRGTDTQYF.

The J gene is TRBJ1-3, the V gene TRBV6-5, with D possibly being TRBD1 (6 bases). From germline, CDR1 is MNHEY and CDR2 SVGAGI. CDR3 length: 14 amino acids. The V and J ends lost 6 bases and 3 bases respectively, with 12 bases between them. Here the CDR3 reads CASRIYRDGNTIYF. In DNA form, the CDR3 reads TGTGCCAGCAGGATTTACAGGGATGGAAACACCATATATTTT.